Included here is one T cell receptor beta chain sequence, with context. Its antigen remains undetermined. Base qualities are not recorded, but no much larger clone differs from it by a single base. Distinct nucleotide sequences in the sample also encode this CDR3. The donors were healthy, HIV-negative adults who had no recently reported acute infections or vaccinations. Every donor was a Caucasian adult living in Nashville, Tennessee, USA. CD4+ T cells were enriched by magnetic negative selection; naive cells were then positively selected on CD45RA, and the negative fraction formed the memory subset. After blood collection by leukapheresis, PBMCs were isolated using Ficoll-Histopaque density gradient centrifugation and then cryopreserved in the vapor phase of liquid nitrogen. Analytical flow cytometry was used to check the purity and quantity of every magnetically sorted T cell population. Genomic DNA was isolated from every sorted fraction and measured by UV absorbance on a Nanodrop 2000c.

The sample is drawn from a study of shared clonotypes between healthy human individuals (dated by TCRdb to between 2020 and 2021). Concerning the study at large: The cohort included a few men and a couple of women between 18 and 49 years of age. For each donor, three plates each were used for CD4 naive and CD4 memory, two plates were used for CD8 naive, and one plate was used for CD8 memory. The study deeply sequenced blood TCR repertoires of about 5 healthy adults to estimate repertoire size and the extent of clonotype sharing between individuals. Libraries were prepared and TCR repertoires were sequenced by different laboratories using diverse techniques, in order to increase sequencing depth and limit assay-specific biases. Between about 0.85 and 8.9 billion PBMCs per donor were obtained by leukapheresis.

There are 13 amino acids in the CDR3, from cysteine to phenylalanine inclusive. The only DNA kept is the CDR3, 39 bases in frame from the first base. The germline V gene provides CDR1 ENHRY and CDR2 SYGVKD. Trimming takes 5 bases from V and 1 base from J, and the germline ends sit 9 bases apart. Broad study findings and their caveats: Based on pairwise subsampling, the degree of clonotype sharing among donors was expected to be affected by sequencing depth. Around 5.4% of naive CD4, around 3.6% of naive CD8, approximately 2.2% of memory CD4, and around 0.4% of memory CD8 clonotypes were shared across several donors. The genetic and exposure-history diversity represented was limited by the small number of donors. Sampling was restricted to blood, and TCR repertoires in tissues likely differ from the TCR repertoires found in blood. Higher generation probabilities were observed for clonotypes shared by all four sorted-subset donors than for non-shared clonotypes. Estimated clonotype richness was generally larger for naive than for memory subsets. Incomplete sequencing was indicated by rarefaction of sorted-subset datasets, despite the large sequencing depth.

Using the deep immunoSEQ assay, TCR CDR3 regions were amplified from genomic DNA by multiplex PCR. Genomic DNA extracted from each cell subset was distributed evenly over all wells of several immunoSEQ 96-well plates, and each plate served as one replicate. Each replicate PCR for sorted subsets received roughly 200 ng genomic DNA, equal to about 30,000 T cell genomes. The purified libraries were quantified using a Qubit 3.0 fluorometer, sized with a Bioanalyzer 2100, and then quantified again using the KAPA Library Quantification kit. A separate single-read 150-cycle Illumina NextSeq 550 flow cell was used to sequence each immunoSEQ 96-well plate. In the paper's pipeline: Because only junctional sequences without quality scores were contained in the immunoSEQ output, filtering matching that applied to full-length reads could not be performed. Sequences were annotated with PyIR, a Python wrapper for IgBLAST v1.9, using IMGT germline references to assign V/J genes and CDR3. Reads were filtered out if the reads had weak V/J assignments (E-value above 1e-6), no CDR3, stop codons, out-of-frame junctions, or ambiguous translated residues. V3J clonotypes were defined as sequences sharing an identical inferred V gene, J gene, and CDR3 amino acid sequence. To compute the percentage overlap between repertoires, the number of shared unique clonotypes was divided by the size of the smaller repertoire. Three approaches were used to assess repertoire richness: RTK rarefaction, the Chao1 estimator, and Recon v2.1 estimates of unobserved clonotypes. Generation probabilities were computed with OLGA for all TCRbeta clonotypes obtained by the gDNA method from a few donors. TCRdb mirrors the immuneACCESS table, restricted to in-frame sequences. Some clones are absent from its copies; in checked studies, under half trace to an unresolved V gene, and the reason for the others is unknown. The V and J calls and the clone size are those of that table, but D and trimming were determined from the DNA. The sample records 2 million to 2.5 million clones, almost 96% of which are singletons. The top ten hold about 0.13% of the sample.

Recombination linked TRBV10-3 to TRBJ2-7, with TRBD1 perhaps the D gene, on 6 matching bases. Sequenced sample: naive CD4+ T cells sorted from blood. This specimen's cell subset or site label, interpreted: CD45RA+ positively selected. The receptor comes from a young man in good health. The CDR3 region reads CAISTTGSYEQYF. The nucleotide sequence reads TGTGCCATCAGTACGACAGGATCCTACGAGCAGTACTTC.